These 4 T cell receptor beta chains originate from one sample sequenced in a study of CDR3 diversity in severe acne. Using its own MiXCR run on the PCR reads, TCRdb lists one record per CDR3 protein. The sample consists of roughly 79,000 distinct CDR3 sequences, around 50% of them appearing once. Sequenced sample: blood. All receptors come from a male donor with severe acne vulgaris.

This clonotype was seen a few times. One base away lies a much larger clone, so this may be a sequencing read error. This rearrangement joins TRBV24-1 to TRBJ2-2; D remains ambiguous. CDR3 size: 15 residues. CDR1 and CDR2 (germline): KGHDR, SFDVKD. The CDR3 DNA is TGTGCCACCGGTGATTTGCGCCTGAACACCGGGGAGCTGTTTTTT. Its protein product is CATGDLRLNTGELFF.

On this clonotype itself: Its ends do not fully match the called genes, so a read error is possible. This chain connects TRBV6-5 to TRBJ2-2, with 15 bases aligning to TRBD2. The germline V gene encodes CDR1 MNHEY and CDR2 SVGAGI. The CDR3 has 18 amino acids. This chain's CDR3 is CASSSLGLAGGNTGELSF. The CDR3 nucleotides read TGTGCCAGCAGTTCACTAGGACTAGCGGGAGGGAACACCGGGGAGCTGTCTTTT.

In its sample, this clonotype was seen once. The chain employs TRBV7-9 and TRBJ1-2; D gene uncertain. Germline assignment: CDR1 SEHNR and CDR2 FQNEAQ (reference sequence). V lost 1 base to trimming and J lost 5 bases, with 14 bases between them. This CDR3 contains 15 residues. The chain's CDR3 is CASSLDRGIGYGYTF. In DNA, the CDR3 is TGTGCCAGCAGCTTAGATCGGGGAATCGGTTATGGCTACACCTTC.

This clonotype has only one observation. This sequence may be a read error, since a much larger clone differs from it by one base. This chain uses TRBV29-1 with TRBJ1-1; maybe TRBD1 (6 bases). This CDR3 has 11 amino acids. The germline V gene encodes CDR1 SQVTM and CDR2 ANQGSEA. Deletions cut 0 bases from V and 12 bases from J, with 11 bases between. CDR3 nucleotide sequence: TGCAGCGTTGAAGATCGACAGGCGACTTTCTTT. Protein: CSVEDRQATFF. Drawing the rest from reference TRBV29-1 and TRBJ1-1, the complete variable domain is SAVISQKPSRDICQRGTSLTIQCQVDSQVTMMFWYRQQPGQSLTLIATANQGSEATYESGFVIDKFPISRPNLTFSTLTVSNMSPEDSSIYLCSVEDRQATFFGQGTRLTVV.